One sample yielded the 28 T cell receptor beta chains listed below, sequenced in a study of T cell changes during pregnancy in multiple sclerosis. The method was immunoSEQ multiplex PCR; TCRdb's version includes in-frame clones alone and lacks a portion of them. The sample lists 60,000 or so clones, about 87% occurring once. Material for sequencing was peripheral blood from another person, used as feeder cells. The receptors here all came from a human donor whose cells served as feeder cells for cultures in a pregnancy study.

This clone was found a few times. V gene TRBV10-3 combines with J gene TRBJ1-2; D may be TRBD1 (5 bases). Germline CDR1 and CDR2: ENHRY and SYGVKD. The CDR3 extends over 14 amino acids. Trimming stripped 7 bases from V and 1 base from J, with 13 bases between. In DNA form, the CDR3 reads TGTGCCATCAATTCCCAGGGCAATAACTATGGCTACACCTTC. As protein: CAINSQGNNYGYTF.

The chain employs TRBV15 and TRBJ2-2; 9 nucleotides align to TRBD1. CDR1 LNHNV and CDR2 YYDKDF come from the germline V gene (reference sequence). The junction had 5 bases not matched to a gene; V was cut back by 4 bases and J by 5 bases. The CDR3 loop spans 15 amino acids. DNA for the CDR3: TGTGCCACCAGCAAGGACAGGGGAAGGACCGGGGAGCTGTTTTTT. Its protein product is CATSKDRGRTGELFF. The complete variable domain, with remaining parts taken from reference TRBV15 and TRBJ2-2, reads DAMVIQNPRYQVTQFGKPVTLSCSQTLNHNVMYWYQQKSSQAPKLLFHYYDKDFNNEADTPDNFQSRRPNTSFCFLDIRSPGLGDTAMYLCATSKDRGRTGELFFGEGSRLTVL.

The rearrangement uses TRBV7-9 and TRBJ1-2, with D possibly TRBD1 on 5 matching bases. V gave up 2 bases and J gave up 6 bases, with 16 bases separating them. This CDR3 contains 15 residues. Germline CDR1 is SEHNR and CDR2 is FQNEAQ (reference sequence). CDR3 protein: CASSLSSGGEDGYTF. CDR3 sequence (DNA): TGTGCCAGCAGCTTATCCTCCGGGGGGGAGGATGGCTACACCTTC.

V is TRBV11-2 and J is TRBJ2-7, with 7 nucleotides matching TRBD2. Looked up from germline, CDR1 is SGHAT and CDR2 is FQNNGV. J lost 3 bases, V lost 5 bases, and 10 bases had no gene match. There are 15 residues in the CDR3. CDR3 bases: TGTGCCAGCAGCCTAACCGGCGGGGGACGCTACGAGCAGTACTTC. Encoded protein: CASSLTGGGRYEQYF.

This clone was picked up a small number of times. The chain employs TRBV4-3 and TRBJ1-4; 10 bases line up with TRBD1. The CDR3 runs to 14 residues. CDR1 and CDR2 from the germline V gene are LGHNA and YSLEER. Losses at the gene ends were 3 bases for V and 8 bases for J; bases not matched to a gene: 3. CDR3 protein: CASSQDRGLEKLFF. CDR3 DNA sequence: TGCGCCAGCAGCCAGGACAGGGGGTTGGAAAAACTGTTTTTT.

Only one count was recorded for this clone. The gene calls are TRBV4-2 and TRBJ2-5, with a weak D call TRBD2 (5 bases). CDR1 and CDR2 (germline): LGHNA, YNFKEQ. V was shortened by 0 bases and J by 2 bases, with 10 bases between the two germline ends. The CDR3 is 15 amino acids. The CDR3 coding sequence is TGTGCCAGCAGCCAAGATGGGTCGGGACAAGAGACCCAGTACTTC. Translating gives CASSQDGSGQETQYF.

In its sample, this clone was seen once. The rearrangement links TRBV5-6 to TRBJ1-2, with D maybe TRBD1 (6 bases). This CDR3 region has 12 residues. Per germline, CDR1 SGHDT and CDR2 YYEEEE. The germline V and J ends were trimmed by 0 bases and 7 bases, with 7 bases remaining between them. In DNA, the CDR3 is TGTGCCAGCAGCTTGGTAGGGGGTGGCTACACCTTC. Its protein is CASSLVGGGYTF.

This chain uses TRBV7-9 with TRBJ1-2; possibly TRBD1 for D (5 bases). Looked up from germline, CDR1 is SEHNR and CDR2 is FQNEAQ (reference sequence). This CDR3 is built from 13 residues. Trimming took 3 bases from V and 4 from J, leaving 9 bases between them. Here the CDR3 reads CASSFGGAYGYTF. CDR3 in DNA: TGTGCCAGCAGCTTTGGAGGGGCCTATGGCTACACCTTC.

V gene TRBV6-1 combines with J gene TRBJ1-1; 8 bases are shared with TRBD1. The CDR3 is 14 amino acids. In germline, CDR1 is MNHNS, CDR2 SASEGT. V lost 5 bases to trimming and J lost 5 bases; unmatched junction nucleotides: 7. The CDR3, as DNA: TGTGCCAGCAGTTTCGACAGGGGTGCAACTGAAGCTTTCTTT. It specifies CASSFDRGATEAFF.

The CDR3 loop is CASSTERRRTEAFF. The CDR3 nucleotides are TGTGCCAGTAGTACTGAGAGGCGGAGGACTGAAGCTTTCTTT. The chain links TRBV19 to TRBJ1-1, with D uncertain. Germline CDR1 reads LNHDA; CDR2 reads SQIVND (reference sequence). Trimming shortened V by 4 bases and J by 5 bases, and 14 bases separated the two germline ends. This CDR3 is 14 amino acids long.

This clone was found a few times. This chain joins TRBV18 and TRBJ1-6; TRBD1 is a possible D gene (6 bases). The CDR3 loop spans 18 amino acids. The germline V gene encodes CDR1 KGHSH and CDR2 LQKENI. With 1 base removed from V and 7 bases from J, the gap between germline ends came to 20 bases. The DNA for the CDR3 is TGTGCCAGCTCACCACACAGGAAGACAGGTTCTTTCAATTCACCCCTCCACTTT. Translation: CASSPHRKTGSFNSPLHF.

CDR3 protein: CASSPPTTGTTDTQYF. CDR3 nucleotide sequence: TGTGCCAGCAGCCCCCCCACGACAGGGACCACAGATACGCAGTATTTT. The chain joins TRBV9 to TRBJ2-3, with 7 bases fitting TRBD1. The trim removed 4 bases at V and 2 bases at J, leaving 10 bases unmatched. This CDR3 contains 16 residues. Germline CDR1 and CDR2: SGDLS and YYNGEE.

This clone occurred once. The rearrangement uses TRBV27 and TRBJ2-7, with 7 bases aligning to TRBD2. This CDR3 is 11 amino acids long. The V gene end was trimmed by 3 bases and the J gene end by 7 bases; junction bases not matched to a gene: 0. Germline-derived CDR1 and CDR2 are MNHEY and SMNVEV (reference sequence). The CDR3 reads CASSLGGEQYF. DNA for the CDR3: TGTGCCAGCAGTTTGGGGGGGGAGCAGTACTTC.

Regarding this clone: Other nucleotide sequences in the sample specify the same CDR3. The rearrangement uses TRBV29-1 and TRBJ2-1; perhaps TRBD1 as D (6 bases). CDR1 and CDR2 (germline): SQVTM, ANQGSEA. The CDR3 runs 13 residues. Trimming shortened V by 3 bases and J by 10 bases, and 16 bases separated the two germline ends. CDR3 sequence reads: CSVDLEGVGEQFF. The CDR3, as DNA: TGCAGCGTTGATTTAGAGGGGGTGGGGGAGCAGTTCTTC.

CDR3 bases: TGTGCCAGCAGCGGAGGACCCTCCGGCGGCTATGGCTACACCTTC. Its translation: CASSGGPSGGYGYTF. This chain links TRBV5-4 with TRBJ1-2; D is ambiguous. The CDR3 loop spans 15 amino acids. CDR1 and CDR2 (germline): SGHNT, YYREEE (reference sequence). V was clipped by 4 bases and J by 4 bases, with 17 bases between them.

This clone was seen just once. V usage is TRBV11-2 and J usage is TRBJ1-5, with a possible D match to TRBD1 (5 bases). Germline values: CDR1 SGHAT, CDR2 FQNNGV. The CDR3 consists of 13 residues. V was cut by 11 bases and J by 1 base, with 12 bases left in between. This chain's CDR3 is CASGTGSNQPQHF. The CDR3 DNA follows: TGTGCCTCCGGCACAGGAAGCAATCAGCCCCAGCATTTT.

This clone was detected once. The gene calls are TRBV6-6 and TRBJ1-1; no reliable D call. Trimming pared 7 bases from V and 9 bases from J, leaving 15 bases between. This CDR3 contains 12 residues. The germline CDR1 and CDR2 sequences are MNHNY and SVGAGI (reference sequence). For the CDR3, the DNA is TGTGCCAGCAACCGCGACACCCATAAAGCTTTCTTT. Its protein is CASNRDTHKAFF.

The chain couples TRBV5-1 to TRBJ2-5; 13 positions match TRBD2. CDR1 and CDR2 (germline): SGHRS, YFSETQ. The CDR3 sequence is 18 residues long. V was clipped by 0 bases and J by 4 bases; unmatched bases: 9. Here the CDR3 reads CASSLGHGLAGESETQYF. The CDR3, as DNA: TGCGCCAGCAGCTTGGGGCACGGACTAGCGGGAGAGTCAGAGACCCAGTACTTC.

Here the CDR3 DNA reads TGTGCCAGCAGCTTAGATAGAGGGGCCGGGTTTAGCAATCAGCCCCAGCATTTT. Translated, it gives CASSLDRGAGFSNQPQHF. This rearrangement joins TRBV7-8 to TRBJ1-5, with a weak D call TRBD1 (5 bases). Per germline, CDR1 SGHVS and CDR2 FQNEAQ. V was trimmed by 1 base and J by 0 bases, leaving 16 bases between them. The CDR3 totals 18 residues.

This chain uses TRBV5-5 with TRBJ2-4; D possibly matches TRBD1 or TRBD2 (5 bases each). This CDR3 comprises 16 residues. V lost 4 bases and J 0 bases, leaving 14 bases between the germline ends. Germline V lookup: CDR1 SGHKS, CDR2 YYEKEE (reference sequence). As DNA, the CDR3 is TGTGCCAGCAGCACCGCAGGGAGCCTAGCCAAAAACATTCAGTACTTC. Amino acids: CASSTAGSLAKNIQYF.

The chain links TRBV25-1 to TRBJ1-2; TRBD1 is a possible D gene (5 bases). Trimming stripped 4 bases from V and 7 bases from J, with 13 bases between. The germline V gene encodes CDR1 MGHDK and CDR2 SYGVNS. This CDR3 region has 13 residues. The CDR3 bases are TGTGCCAGCAGTGTGCAGCAGGGTCGTGGCTACACCTTC. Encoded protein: CASSVQQGRGYTF.

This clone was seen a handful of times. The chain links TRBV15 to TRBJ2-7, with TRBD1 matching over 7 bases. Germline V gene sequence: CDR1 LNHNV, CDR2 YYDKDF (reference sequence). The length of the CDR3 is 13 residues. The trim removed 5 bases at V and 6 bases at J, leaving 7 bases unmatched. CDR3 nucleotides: TGTGCCACCAGCGTGACAGGGCAAGGCGAGCAGTACTTC. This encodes CATSVTGQGEQYF.

The CDR3 region has the DNA TGTGCCAGCAGCTTAGGGACTCTACAGACAGATACGCAGTATTTT. Encoded protein: CASSLGTLQTDTQYF. V and J are TRBV7-7 and TRBJ2-3, with a tentative D call TRBD2 (5 bases). V lost 1 base to trimming and J lost 3 bases, with 11 bases between them. The CDR3 has 15 amino acids. The V gene's germline CDR1 is SSHAT and CDR2 FNYEAQ (reference sequence).

This CDR3 reads CASSISGGGTYEQYF. The CDR3 nucleotides read TGTGCCAGCAGCATCTCGGGGGGAGGCACCTACGAGCAGTACTTC. The chain combines TRBV11-2 with TRBJ2-7; 7 positions match TRBD2. Trimming removed 5 bases from V and 2 bases from J; junction bases left unmatched: 9. The CDR3 consists of 15 residues. Germline-derived CDR1 and CDR2 are SGHAT and FQNNGV.

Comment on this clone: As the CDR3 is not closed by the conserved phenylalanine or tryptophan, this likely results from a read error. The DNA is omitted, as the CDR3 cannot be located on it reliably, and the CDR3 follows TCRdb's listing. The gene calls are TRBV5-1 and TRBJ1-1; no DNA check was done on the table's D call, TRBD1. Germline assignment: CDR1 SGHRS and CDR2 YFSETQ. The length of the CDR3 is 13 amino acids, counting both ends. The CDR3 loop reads CASAGTFWDRPGK.

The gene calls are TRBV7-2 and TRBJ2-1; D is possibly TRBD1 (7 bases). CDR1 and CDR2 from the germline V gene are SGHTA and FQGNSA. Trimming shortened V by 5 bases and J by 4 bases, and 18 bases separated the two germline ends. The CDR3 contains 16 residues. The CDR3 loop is CASSPQGGTVYNEQFF. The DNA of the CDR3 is TGTGCCAGCAGCCCACAAGGGGGGACAGTATACAATGAGCAGTTCTTC.

CDR3 in amino acids: CASSQEILDRGEKLFF. CDR3 nucleotide sequence: TGCGCCAGCAGCCAAGAGATATTAGATAGAGGGGAAAAACTGTTTTTT. This chain uses TRBV4-3 with TRBJ1-4; D is ambiguous. Germline lookup yields CDR1 LGHNA and CDR2 YSLEER. This CDR3 spans 16 amino acids. Trimming shortened V by 0 bases and J by 8 bases, and 16 bases separated the two germline ends.

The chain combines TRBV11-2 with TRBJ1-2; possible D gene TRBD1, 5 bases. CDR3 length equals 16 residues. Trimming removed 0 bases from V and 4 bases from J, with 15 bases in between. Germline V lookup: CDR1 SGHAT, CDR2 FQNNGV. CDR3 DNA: TGTGCCAGCAGCTTAGATCCATCGGGGGTCGGCTATGGCTACACCTTC. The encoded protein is CASSLDPSGVGYGYTF.